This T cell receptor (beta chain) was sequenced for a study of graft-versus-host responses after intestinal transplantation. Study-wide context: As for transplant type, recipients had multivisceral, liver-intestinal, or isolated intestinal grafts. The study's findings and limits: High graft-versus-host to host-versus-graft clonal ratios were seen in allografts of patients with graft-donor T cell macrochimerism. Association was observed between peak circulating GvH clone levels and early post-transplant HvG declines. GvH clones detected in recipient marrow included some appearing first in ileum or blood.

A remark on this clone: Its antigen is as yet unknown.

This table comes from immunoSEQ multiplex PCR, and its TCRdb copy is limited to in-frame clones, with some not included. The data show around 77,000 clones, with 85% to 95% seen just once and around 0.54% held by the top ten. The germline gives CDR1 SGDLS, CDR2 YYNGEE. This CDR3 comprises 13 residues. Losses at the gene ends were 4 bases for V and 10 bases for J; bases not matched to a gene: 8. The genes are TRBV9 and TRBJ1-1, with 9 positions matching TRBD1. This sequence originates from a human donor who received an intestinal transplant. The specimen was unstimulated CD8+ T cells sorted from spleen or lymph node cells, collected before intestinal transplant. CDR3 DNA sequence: TGTGCCAGCAGCCCGGGGACAGGGAGGGGAGCTTTCTTT. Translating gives CASSPGTGRGAFF.